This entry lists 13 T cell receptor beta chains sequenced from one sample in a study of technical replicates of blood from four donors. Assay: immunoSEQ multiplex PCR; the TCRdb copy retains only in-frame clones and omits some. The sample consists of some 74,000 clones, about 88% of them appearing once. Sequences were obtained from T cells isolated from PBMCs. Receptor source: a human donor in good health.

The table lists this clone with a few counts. CDR3 amino acids: CASSLGGTVNQPQHF. The CDR3, as DNA: TGTGCCAGCAGCTTAGGCGGGACAGTTAATCAGCCCCAGCATTTT. The chain recombines TRBV7-8 with TRBJ1-5; 7 bases line up with TRBD1. Germline values: CDR1 SGHVS, CDR2 FQNEAQ. V shed 1 base and J 4 bases; nucleotides not matched to a gene: 4. This CDR3 region has 15 residues.

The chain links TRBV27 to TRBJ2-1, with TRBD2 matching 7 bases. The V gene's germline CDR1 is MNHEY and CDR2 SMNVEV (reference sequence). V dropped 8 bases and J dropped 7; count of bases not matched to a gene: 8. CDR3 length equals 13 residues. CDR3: CASGKAGMNEQFF. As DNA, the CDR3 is TGTGCCAGCGGAAAAGCGGGGATGAATGAGCAGTTCTTC.

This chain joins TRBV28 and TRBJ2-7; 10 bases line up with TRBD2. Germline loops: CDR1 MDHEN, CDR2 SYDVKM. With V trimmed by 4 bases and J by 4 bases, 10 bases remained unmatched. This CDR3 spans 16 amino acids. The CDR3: CASSSPVAGGPYEQYF. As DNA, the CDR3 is TGTGCCAGCAGTTCGCCAGTAGCGGGAGGCCCTTACGAGCAGTACTTC.

DNA of the CDR3: TGTGCCAGCAGCCCTCTTTTGACTAGCGAGATATCCTACGAGCAGTACTTC. Protein product: CASSPLLTSEISYEQYF. The chain uses TRBV5-6 and TRBJ2-7; 8 bases line up with TRBD2. From germline, CDR1 is SGHDT and CDR2 YYEEEE. V dropped 4 bases and J dropped 1; count of bases not matched to a gene: 13. CDR3 length equals 17 residues.

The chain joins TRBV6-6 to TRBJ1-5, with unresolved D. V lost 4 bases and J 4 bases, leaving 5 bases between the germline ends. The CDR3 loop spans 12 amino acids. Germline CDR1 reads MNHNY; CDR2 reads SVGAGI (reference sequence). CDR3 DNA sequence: TGTGCCAGCAGTTCCCTAAATCAGCCCCAGCATTTT. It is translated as CASSSLNQPQHF.

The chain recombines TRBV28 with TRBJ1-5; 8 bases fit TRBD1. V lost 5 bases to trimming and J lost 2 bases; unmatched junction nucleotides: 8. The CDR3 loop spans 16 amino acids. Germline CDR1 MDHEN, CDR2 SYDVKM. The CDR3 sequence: CASSEAQGARNQPQHF. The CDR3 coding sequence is TGTGCCAGCAGTGAGGCCCAGGGGGCCCGCAATCAGCCCCAGCATTTT.

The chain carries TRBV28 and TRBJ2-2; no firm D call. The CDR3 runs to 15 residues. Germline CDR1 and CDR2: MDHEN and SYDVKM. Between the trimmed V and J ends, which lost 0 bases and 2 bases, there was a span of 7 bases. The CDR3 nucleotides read TGTGCCAGCAGTTTATGGTCAGAAAACACCGGGGAGCTGTTTTTT. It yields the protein CASSLWSENTGELFF.

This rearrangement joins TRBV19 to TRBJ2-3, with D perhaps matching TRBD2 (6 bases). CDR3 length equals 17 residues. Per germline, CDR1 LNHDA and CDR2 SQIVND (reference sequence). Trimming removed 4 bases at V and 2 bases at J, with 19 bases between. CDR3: CASSNTPAGTNTDTQYF. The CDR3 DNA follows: TGTGCCAGTAGTAACACACCAGCGGGCACTAACACAGATACGCAGTATTTT.

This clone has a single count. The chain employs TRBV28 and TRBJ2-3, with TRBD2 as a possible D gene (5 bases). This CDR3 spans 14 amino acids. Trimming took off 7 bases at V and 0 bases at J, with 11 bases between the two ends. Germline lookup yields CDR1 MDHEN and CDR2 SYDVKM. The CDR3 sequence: CASTQWTSTDTQYF. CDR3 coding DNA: TGTGCCAGCACCCAGTGGACTAGCACAGATACGCAGTATTTT.

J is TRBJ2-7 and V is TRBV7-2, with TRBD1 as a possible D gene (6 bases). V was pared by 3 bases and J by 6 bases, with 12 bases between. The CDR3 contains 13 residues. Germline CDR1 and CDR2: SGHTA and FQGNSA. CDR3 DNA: TGTGCCAGCAGCTTCACAGGGACGGGCGAGCAGTACTTC. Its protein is CASSFTGTGEQYF.

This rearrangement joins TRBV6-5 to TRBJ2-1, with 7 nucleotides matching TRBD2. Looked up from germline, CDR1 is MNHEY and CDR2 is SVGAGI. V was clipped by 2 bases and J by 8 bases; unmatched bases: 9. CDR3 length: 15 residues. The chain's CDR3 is CASSYDGNRGDEQFF. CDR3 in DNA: TGTGCCAGCAGTTACGATGGGAACCGGGGGGATGAGCAGTTCTTC.

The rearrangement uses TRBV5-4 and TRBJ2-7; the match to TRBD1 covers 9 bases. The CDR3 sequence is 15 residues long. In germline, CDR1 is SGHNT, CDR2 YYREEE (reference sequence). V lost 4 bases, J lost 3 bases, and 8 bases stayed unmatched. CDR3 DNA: TGTGCCAGCAGCCCCTCGGGACAGGGTTTCTACGAGCAGTACTTC. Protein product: CASSPSGQGFYEQYF.

Here the CDR3 DNA reads TGTGCCTGGAGTGCGACCCACGGACAGGGATTATTCGGGACCGGGGAGCTGTTTTTT. This codes for CAWSATHGQGLFGTGELFF. The chain couples TRBV30 to TRBJ2-2; 8 nucleotides align to TRBD1. Germline CDR1 reads GTSNPN; CDR2 reads SVGIG (reference sequence). The trim removed 1 base at V and 5 bases at J, leaving 18 bases unmatched. There are 19 residues in the CDR3.